This TCR beta chain was profiled in a study of blood T cell repertoires in COVID-19. Study-level information: Samples representing acute and convalescent COVID-19 were sourced from the United States, Italy and Spain. Sources were T cells, B-cell-depleted T cells, or PBMCs; the material itself was cDNA or gDNA.

Per the original methods: Counts of nucleated cells, estimated from reference gene primer amplification, were obtained. This table comes from immunoSEQ multiplex PCR, and its TCRdb copy is limited to in-frame clones, with some not included. D and trimming come from the DNA, and the V and J calls and clone size come from that table. The sample has some 100,000 clones, approximately 86% seen once. V was clipped by 5 bases and J by 9 bases; unmatched bases: 7. CDR1 and CDR2 (germline): MNHEY, SMNVEV (reference sequence). The CDR3 contains 13 residues. The clonotype originates from a woman aged 55-70 years with acute or convalescent COVID-19. This chain links TRBV27 with TRBJ2-1; 7 nucleotides agree with TRBD2. Sequencing used peripheral blood. The CDR3 DNA reads TGTGCCAGCAGTCCGGGACTATACGGTGAGCAGTTCTTC. As protein: CASSPGLYGEQFF.